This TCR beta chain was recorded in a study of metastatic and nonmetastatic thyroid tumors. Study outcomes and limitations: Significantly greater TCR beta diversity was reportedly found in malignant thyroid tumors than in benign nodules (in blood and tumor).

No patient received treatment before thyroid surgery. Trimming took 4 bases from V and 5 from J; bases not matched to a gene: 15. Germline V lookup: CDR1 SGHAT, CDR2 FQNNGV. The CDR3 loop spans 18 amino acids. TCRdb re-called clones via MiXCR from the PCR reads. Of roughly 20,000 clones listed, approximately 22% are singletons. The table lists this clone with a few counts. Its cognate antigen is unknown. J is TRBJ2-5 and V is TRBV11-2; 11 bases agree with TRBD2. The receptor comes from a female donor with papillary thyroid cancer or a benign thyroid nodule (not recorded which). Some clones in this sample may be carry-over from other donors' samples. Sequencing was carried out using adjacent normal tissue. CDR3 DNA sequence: TGTGCCAGCAGCTCCCGGACAGGGATGGTAGCGGGAGGGGAGACCCAGTACTTC. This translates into CASSSRTGMVAGGETQYF.